A selection of T cell receptor beta chains follows, all from one sample in a study of blood T cells in healthy people across ages. A single record per CDR3 protein comes from TCRdb applying MiXCR to the 5' RACE reads. This sample has 1.5 million or so distinct CDR3 sequences, with roughly 43% found just once. The specimen sequenced was blood. Receptor source: a woman aged 18-29 years in good health. CDR3s include the opening cysteine and the closing phenylalanine or tryptophan. Each record gives: D gene, clone size, V gene, J gene, CDR3 DNA, CDR3 protein. D genes are given only for firm matches. A row's size may be missing; if present it is once, few, many or a size class.

.,few,TRBV12-3/TRBV12-4,TRBJ1-1,TGTGCCAGCAATTTGGGGTATTCCACTGAAGCTTTCTTT,CASNLGYSTEAFF
.,.,TRBV6-6,TRBJ1-2,TGTGCCAGCACTATACTTACAGCCGTTTTCGGTGGCTACACCTTC,CASTILTAVFGGYTF
.,.,TRBV27,TRBJ2-1,TGTGCCAGTTGTAGAACGGTGTACAATGAGCAGTTCTTC,CASCRTVYNEQFF
.,few,TRBV6-1,TRBJ1-2,TGTGCCAGCAGACCCGGTTTTGGGACACTCCTTAACTATGGCTACACCTTC,CASRPGFGTLLNYGYTF
.,.,TRBV20-1,TRBJ2-1,TGCAGTGCTATCCCCGGGGCCTCTTACAATGAGCAGTTCTTC,CSAIPGASYNEQFF
TRBD2,.,TRBV11-2,TRBJ2-5,TGTGCCAGCAGCTTGGGGCTAGCGGGAGATCTTGCCGACAATGAGCAGTACTTC,CASSLGLAGDLADNEQYF
.,few,TRBV7-9,TRBJ1-5,TGTGCCAGCAGCTCAGGGAGGTTTGGCAATCAGCCCCAGCATTTT,CASSSGRFGNQPQHF
.,.,TRBV19,TRBJ2-6,TGTGCCAGTAGTAGCTCCGGGTGGCGCTCTGGGGCCAACGTCCTGACTTTC,CASSSSGWRSGANVLTF
TRBD1,.,TRBV28,TRBJ1-4,TGTGCCAGCACAACCCCTTCCGGGACAGATAATGAAAAACTGTTTTTT,CASTTPSGTDNEKLFF
.,.,TRBV12-3/TRBV12-4,TRBJ1-4,TGTGCCAGCGTACCAGGAACAGCTAATGAAAAACTGTTTTTT,CASVPGTANEKLFF
.,.,TRBV9,TRBJ2-5,TGTGCCAGCAGCGTAGGTAGCGGATACCAAGAGACCCAGTACTTC,CASSVGSGYQETQYF
TRBD1,.,TRBV4-2,TRBJ1-4,TGTGCCAGCAGCTCGGGACAGGGGCGTGAAAAACTGTTTTTT,CASSSGQGREKLFF
TRBD1,.,TRBV6-6,TRBJ1-6,TGTGCCAGCAGTCTTGGACTACAGGGGTGGGATTCACCCCTCCACTTT,CASSLGLQGWDSPLHF
.,.,TRBV27,TRBJ2-6,TGTGCCAGCAGTCACGTGGGACATCCTGGGGCCAACGTCCTGACTTTC,CASSHVGHPGANVLTF
.,.,TRBV6-5,TRBJ2-3,TGTGCCAGCAGTATTTTGAGGGGGATGACAGATACGCAGTATTTT,CASSILRGMTDTQYF
TRBD2,.,TRBV13,TRBJ2-3,TGTGCCAGCACCCTCGGACTAGCTCCAGATACGCAGTATTTT,CASTLGLAPDTQYF
TRBD2,few,TRBV12-3/TRBV12-4,TRBJ2-1,TGTGCCAGCAGTTTGGGACTACACTACAATGAGCAGTTCTTC,CASSLGLHYNEQFF
TRBD2,.,TRBV12-3/TRBV12-4,TRBJ2-3,TGTGCCAGCAGTTCCGGGACTAGCGGAGGGTCAGATACGCAGTATTTT,CASSSGTSGGSDTQYF
TRBD1,.,TRBV18,TRBJ1-1,TGTGCCAGCTCTAGTTCTCAGGGGGCGACTGAAGCTTTCTTT,CASSSSQGATEAFF
.,.,TRBV10-3,TRBJ2-7,TGTGCCATCAGTGAGGAAGTTCCCTCGGCCGAGCAGTACTTC,CAISEEVPSAEQYF
TRBD1,.,TRBV10-3,TRBJ2-1,TGTGCCATCAGTGCCCCCGGGACAGGTAGGAATGAGCAGTTCTTC,CAISAPGTGRNEQFF
.,few,TRBV14,TRBJ1-5,TGTGCCAGCAGCCAAGTTGCCGGCAATCAGCCCCAGCATTTT,CASSQVAGNQPQHF